This TCR beta chain appears in the sequencing data of a study of control samples from healthy donors and cancer patients. The assay was immunoSEQ multiplex PCR, and TCRdb's table has in-frame clones only and misses some. This sample yields 75,000 to 90,000 clones, of which 85% are seen a single time; approximately 2.1% belongs to the top ten. The CDR3 totals 13 residues. Germline lookup yields CDR1 ENHRY and CDR2 SYGVKD. V was cut by 7 bases and J by 5 bases, with 11 bases left in between. The sequence derives from a woman aged 40 to 50 in good health. The rearrangement uses TRBV10-3 and TRBJ1-4; D perhaps matches TRBD1 (5 bases). The sequencing input was blood. CDR3 DNA: TGTGCCATCAAGGGACGTGACAATGAAAAACTGTTTTTT. Its protein product is CAIKGRDNEKLFF.